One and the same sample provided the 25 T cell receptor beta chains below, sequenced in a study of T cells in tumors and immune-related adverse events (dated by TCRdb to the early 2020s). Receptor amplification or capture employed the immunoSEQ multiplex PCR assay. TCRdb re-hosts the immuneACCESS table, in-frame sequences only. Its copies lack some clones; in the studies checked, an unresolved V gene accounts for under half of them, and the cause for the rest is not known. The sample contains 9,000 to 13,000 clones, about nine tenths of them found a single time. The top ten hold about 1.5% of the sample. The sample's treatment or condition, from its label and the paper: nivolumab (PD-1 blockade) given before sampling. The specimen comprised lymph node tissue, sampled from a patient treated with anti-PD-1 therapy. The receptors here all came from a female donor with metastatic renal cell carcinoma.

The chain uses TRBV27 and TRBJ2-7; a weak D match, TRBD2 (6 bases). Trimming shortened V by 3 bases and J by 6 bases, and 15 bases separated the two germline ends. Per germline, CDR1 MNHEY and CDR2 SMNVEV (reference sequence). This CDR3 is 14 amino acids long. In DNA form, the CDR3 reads TGTGCCAGCAGTTTCCACGGGGGAGAAACCGAGCAGTACTTC. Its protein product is CASSFHGGETEQYF.

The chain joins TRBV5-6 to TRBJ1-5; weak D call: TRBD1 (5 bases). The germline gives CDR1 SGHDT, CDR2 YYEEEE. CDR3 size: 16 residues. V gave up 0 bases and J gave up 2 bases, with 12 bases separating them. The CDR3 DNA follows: TGTGCCAGCAGCTTGGCTTTGGGGCGCGGCAATCAGCCCCAGCATTTT. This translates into CASSLALGRGNQPQHF.

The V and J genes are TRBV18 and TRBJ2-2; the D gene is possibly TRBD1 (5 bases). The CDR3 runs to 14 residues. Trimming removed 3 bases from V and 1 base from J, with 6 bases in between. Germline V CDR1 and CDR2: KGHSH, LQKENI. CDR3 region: CASSPGQNTGELFF. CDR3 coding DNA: TGTGCCAGCTCACCCGGACAGAACACCGGGGAGCTGTTTTTT.

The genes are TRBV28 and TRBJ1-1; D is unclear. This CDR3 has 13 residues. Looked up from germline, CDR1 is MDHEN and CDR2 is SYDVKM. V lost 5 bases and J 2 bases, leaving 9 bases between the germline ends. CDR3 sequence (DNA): TGTGCCAGCAGTACGGGATATAACACTGAAGCTTTCTTT. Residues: CASSTGYNTEAFF.

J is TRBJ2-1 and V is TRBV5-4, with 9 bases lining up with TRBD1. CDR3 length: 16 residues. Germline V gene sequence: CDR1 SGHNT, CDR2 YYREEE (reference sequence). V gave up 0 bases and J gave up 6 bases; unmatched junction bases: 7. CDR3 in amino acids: CASSLGGTGSPNEQFF. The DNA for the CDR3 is TGTGCCAGCAGCTTGGGGGGGACAGGGAGCCCCAATGAGCAGTTCTTC.

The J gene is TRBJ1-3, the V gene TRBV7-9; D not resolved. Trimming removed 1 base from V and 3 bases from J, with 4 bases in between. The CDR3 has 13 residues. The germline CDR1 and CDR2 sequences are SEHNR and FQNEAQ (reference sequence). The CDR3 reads CASSLGGGNTIYF. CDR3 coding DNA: TGTGCCAGCAGCTTAGGGGGTGGAAACACCATATATTTT.

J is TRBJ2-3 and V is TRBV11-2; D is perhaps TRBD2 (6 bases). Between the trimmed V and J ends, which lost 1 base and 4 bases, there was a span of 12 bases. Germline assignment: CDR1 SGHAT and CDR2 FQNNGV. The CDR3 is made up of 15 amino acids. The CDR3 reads CASSLGPRGSDTQYF. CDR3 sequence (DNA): TGTGCCAGCAGCTTAGGGCCTCGGGGGTCAGATACGCAGTATTTT.

CDR3 sequence (DNA): TGTGCCAGCAGGAAGACGGGCACTGAAGCTTTCTTT. Amino acids: CASRKTGTEAFF. This chain uses TRBV28 with TRBJ1-1, with D unclear. With 6 bases removed from V and 4 bases from J, the gap between germline ends came to 9 bases. CDR1 is MDHEN, CDR2 SYDVKM, per germline. CDR3 size: 12 residues.

CDR3 in DNA: TGTGCCAGCAGCTTAGTTTCTAGCGATAACAATGAGCAGTTCTTC. It encodes CASSLVSSDNNEQFF. The rearrangement links TRBV7-6 to TRBJ2-1; D is perhaps TRBD2 (6 bases). Per germline, CDR1 SGHVS and CDR2 FNYEAQ. Trimming took 1 base from V and 5 from J, leaving 12 bases between them. The CDR3 has 15 amino acids.

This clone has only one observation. The CDR3 is CASSQDFSTAFGGNTDTQYF. As DNA, the CDR3 is TGCGCCAGCAGCCAAGATTTTTCCACAGCCTTTGGGGGTAACACAGATACGCAGTATTTT. The J gene is TRBJ2-3, the V gene TRBV4-3; D tentatively fits TRBD1 or TRBD2 (5 bases each). Germline loops: CDR1 LGHNA, CDR2 YSLEER. V lost 0 bases to trimming and J lost 2 bases, with 24 bases between them. The CDR3 is 20 amino acids.

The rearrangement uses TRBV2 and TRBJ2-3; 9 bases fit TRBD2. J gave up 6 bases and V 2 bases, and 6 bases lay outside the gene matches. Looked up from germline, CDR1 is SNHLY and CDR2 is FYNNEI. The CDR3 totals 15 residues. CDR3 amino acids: CASSERSGGSDTQYF. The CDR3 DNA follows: TGTGCCAGCAGTGAACGTAGCGGGGGCTCTGATACGCAGTATTTT. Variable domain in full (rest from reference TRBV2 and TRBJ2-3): EPEVTQTPSHQVTQMGQEVILRCVPISNHLYFYWYRQILGQKVEFLVSFYNNEISEKSEIFDDQFSVERPDGSNFTLKIRSTKLEDSAMYFCASSERSGGSDTQYFGPGTRLTVL.

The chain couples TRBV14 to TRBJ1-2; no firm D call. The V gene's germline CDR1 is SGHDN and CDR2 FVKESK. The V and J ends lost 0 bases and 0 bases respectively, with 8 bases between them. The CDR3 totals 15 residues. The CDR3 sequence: CASSQDLDANYGYTF. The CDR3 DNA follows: TGTGCCAGCAGCCAAGATCTTGACGCTAACTATGGCTACACCTTC.

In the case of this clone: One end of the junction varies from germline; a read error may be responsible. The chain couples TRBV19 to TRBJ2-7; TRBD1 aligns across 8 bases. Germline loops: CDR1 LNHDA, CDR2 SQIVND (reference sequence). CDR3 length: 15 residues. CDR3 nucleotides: TGTGCCAGTAGTTTTAGCCGGGACAGGACCTACGAGCAGTATTTC. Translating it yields CASSFSRDRTYEQYF. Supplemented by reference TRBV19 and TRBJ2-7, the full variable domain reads DGGITQSPKYLFRKEGQNVTLSCEQNLNHDAMYWYRQDPGQGLRLIYYSQIVNDFQKGDIAEGYSVSREKKESFPLTVTSAQKNPTAFYLCASSFSRDRTYEQYFGPGTRLTVT.

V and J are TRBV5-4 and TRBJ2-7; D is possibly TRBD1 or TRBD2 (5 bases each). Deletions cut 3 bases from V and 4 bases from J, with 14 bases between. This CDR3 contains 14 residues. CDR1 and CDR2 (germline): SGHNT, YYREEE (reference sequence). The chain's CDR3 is CASSSRGRRYEQYF. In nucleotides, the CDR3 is TGTGCCAGCAGCTCGAGGGGCAGACGATACGAGCAGTACTTC.

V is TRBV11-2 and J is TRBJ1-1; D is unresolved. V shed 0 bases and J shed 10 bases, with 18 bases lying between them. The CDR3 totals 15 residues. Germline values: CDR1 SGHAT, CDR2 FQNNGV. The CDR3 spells CASSLDSLTPMGAFF. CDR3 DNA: TGTGCCAGCAGCTTAGATTCCCTCACCCCTATGGGAGCTTTCTTT.

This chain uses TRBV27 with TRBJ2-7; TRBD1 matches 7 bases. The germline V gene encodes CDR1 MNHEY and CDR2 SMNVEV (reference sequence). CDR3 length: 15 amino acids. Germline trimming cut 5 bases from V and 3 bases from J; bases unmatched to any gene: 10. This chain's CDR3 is CASSLQFRGIYEQYF. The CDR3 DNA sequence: TGTGCCAGCAGTCTACAATTCAGGGGGATCTACGAGCAGTACTTC.

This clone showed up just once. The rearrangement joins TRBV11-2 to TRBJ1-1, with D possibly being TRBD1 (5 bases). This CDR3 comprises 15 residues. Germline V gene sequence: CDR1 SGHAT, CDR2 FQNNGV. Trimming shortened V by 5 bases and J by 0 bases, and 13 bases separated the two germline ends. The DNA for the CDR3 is TGTGCCAGCAGCCTCCGTGGAGGGGTGAACACTGAAGCTTTCTTT. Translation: CASSLRGGVNTEAFF.

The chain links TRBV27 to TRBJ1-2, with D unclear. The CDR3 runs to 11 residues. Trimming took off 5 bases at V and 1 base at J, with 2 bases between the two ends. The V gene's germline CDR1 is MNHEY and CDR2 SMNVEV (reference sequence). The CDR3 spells CASSNNYGYTF. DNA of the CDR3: TGTGCCAGCAGTAATAACTATGGCTACACCTTC.

CDR3 coding DNA: TGTGCCAGCAGTGAGGGACAGGGGTATAGCAATCAGCCCCAGCATTTT. This translates into CASSEGQGYSNQPQHF. This chain uses TRBV6-1 with TRBJ1-5; 10 bases map to TRBD1. CDR3 size: 16 residues. Looked up from germline, CDR1 is MNHNS and CDR2 is SASEGT. The V gene end was trimmed by 3 bases and the J gene end by 0 bases; junction bases not matched to a gene: 2.

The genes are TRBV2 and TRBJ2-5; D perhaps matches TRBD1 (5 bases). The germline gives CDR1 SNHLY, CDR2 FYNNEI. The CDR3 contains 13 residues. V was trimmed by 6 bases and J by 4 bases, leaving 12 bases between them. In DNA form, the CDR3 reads TGTGCCAGCAGCCTAGGACAAAGAGAGACCCAGTACTTC. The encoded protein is CASSLGQRETQYF.

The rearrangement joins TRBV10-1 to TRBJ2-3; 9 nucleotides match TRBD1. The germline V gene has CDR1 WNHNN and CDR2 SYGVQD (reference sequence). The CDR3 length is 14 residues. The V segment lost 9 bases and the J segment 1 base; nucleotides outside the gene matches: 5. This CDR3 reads CASSRDRGTDTQYF. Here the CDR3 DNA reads TGCGCCAGTAGCCGGGACAGGGGCACAGATACGCAGTATTTT.

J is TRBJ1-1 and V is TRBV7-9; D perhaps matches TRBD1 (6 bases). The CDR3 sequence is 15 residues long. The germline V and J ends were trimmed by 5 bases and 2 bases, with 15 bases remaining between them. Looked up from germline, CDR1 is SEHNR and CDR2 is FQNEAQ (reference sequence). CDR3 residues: CASSNRDKDNTEAFF. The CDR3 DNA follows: TGTGCCAGCAGCAACCGGGACAAGGACAACACTGAAGCTTTCTTT.

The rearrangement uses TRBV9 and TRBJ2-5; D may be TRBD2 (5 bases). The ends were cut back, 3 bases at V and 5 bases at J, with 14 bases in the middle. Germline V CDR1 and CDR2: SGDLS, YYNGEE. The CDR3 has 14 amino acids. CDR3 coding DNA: TGTGCCAGCAGCGCATCTCTAGCACGGGAGACCCAGTACTTC. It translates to CASSASLARETQYF.

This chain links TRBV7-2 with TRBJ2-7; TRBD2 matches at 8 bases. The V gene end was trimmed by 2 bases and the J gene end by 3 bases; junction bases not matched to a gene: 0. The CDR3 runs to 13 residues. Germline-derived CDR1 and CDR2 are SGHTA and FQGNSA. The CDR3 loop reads CASSLLAGYEQYF. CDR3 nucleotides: TGTGCCAGCAGCTTACTAGCGGGCTACGAGCAGTACTTC.

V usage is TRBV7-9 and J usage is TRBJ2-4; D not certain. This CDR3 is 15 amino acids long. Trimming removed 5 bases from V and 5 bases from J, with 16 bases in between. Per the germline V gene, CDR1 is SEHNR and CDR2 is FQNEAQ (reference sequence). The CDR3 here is CASSPRLLGQNIQYF. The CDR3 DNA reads TGTGCCAGCAGCCCCCGCCTATTAGGGCAAAACATTCAGTACTTC.